Below, 3 T cell receptor beta chains from the same sample are listed, as sequenced in a study of radiation and T cells in renal cell carcinoma. Assay: immunoSEQ multiplex PCR; the TCRdb copy retains only in-frame clones and omits some. The sample contains roughly 100,000 clones, 65% to 90% of which appear only once. Sample time point: baseline pretreatment blood. Documented treatment: 15 Gy SBRT to primary tumor, nephrectomy 4 weeks later. The sequencing here drew on blood, taken from a patient whose treatment included radiotherapy and nephrectomy. The receptors derive from a man in his forties or fifties with renal cell carcinoma.

The J gene is TRBJ2-5, the V gene TRBV11-3; D possibly corresponds to TRBD1 (6 bases). V lost 4 bases and J 1 base, leaving 10 bases between the germline ends. The CDR3 totals 14 residues. CDR1 SGHNT and CDR2 YENEEA come from the germline V gene. The CDR3 region is CASSSTGSQETQYF. The DNA of the CDR3 is TGTGCCAGCAGCTCGACAGGAAGCCAAGAGACCCAGTACTTC.

This clone was seen more than once but under ten times. The rearrangement uses TRBV5-1 and TRBJ1-1, with unresolved D. Trimming left V 1 base short and J 1 base short, with 8 bases between. CDR3 length: 14 residues. Germline values: CDR1 SGHRS, CDR2 YFSETQ. The CDR3 sequence is CASSLNQENTEAFF. The CDR3 DNA reads TGCGCCAGCAGCTTGAACCAGGAGAACACTGAAGCTTTCTTT.

The genes are TRBV7-9 and TRBJ1-2; TRBD1 agrees at 7 bases. In germline, CDR1 is SEHNR, CDR2 FQNEAQ (reference sequence). With V trimmed by 2 bases and J by 2 bases, 5 bases remained unmatched. The CDR3 is made up of 15 amino acids. CDR3 DNA: TGTGCCAGCAGCTTAAATCCGGGACAGAACTATGGCTACACCTTC. Amino acid sequence: CASSLNPGQNYGYTF.